This T cell receptor (beta chain) came from a study of blood T cell repertoires in COVID-19. Study at large: The samples span acute and convalescent COVID-19 from the United States, Italy and Spain.

Germline CDR1 and CDR2: SQVTM and ANQGSEA. The CDR3 has 12 residues. V dropped 7 bases and J dropped 1 base, with 10 bases sitting between them. Original data processing: Estimates of nucleated cell counts were drawn from the amplification of reference gene primers. Only in-frame clones appear in the TCRdb table, and some are missing; sequencing was by immunoSEQ multiplex PCR. Clone size and V and J calls were adopted from that table, with D and trimming inferred from the DNA. The table includes 100,000 or so clones, less than 90% detected once. Sequenced sample: peripheral blood. The clonotype comes from a man in his fifties or sixties with acute or convalescent COVID-19. The chain carries TRBV29-1 and TRBJ1-2; D is possibly TRBD1 (5 bases). The CDR3 here is CSATDSNYGYTF. The DNA of the CDR3 is TGCAGCGCTACAGACAGTAACTATGGCTACACCTTC.